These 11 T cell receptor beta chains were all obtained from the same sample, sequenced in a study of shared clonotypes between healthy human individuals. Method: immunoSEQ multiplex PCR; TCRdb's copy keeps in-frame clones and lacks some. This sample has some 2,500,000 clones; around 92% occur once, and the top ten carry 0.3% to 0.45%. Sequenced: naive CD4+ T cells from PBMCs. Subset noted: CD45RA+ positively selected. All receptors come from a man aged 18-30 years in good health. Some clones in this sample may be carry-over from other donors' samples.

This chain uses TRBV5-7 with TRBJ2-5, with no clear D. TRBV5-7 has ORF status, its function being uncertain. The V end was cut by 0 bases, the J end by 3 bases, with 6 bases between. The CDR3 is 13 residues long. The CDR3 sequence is CASSLESKETQYF. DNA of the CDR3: TGTGCCAGCAGCTTGGAATCTAAAGAGACCCAGTACTTC.

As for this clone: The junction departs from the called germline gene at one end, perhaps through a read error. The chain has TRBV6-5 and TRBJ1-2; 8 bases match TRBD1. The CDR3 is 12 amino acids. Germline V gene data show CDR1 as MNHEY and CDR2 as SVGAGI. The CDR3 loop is CASSPPGQARFF. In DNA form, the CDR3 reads TGTGCCAGCAGTCCCCCGGGACAGGCCAGGTTCTTC.

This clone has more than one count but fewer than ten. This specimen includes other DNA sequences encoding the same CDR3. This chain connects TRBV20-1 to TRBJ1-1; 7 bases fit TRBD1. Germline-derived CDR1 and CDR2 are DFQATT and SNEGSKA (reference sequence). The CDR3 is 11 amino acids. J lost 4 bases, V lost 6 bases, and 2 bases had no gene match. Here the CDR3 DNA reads TGCAGTGCCGCAGGGGGCACTGAAGCTTTCTTT. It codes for CSAAGGTEAFF.

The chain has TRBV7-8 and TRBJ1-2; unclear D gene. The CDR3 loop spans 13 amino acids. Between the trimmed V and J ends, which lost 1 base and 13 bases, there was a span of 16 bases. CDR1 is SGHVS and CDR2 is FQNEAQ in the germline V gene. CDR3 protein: CASSLGYRDLITF. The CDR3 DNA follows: TGTGCCAGCAGCTTAGGGTACCGCGACCTAATCACCTTC.

The DNA for the CDR3 is TGTGCCAGCAGCTTAATAGGGGTCGCGGATAACTATGGCTACACCTTC. Protein product: CASSLIGVADNYGYTF. This sequence joins TRBV7-2 and TRBJ1-2; possibly TRBD1 for D (5 bases). Germline loops: CDR1 SGHTA, CDR2 FQGNSA. The CDR3 spans 16 residues. V was trimmed by 2 bases and J by 1 base, leaving 14 bases between them.

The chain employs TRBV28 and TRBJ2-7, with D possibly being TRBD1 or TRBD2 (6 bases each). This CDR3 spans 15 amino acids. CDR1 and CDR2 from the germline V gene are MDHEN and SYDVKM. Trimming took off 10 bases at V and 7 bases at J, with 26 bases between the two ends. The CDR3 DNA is TGTGCCACTATAACACGGGGGCCGGGGTCGAGGGAGCAGTACTTC. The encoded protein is CATITRGPGSREQYF.

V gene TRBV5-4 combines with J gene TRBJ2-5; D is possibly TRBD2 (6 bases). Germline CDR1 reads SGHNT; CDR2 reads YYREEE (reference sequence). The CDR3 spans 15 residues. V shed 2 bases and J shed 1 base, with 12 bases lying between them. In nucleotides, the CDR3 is TGTGCCAGCAGCTTTGCGGGACCCTCCCAAGAGACCCAGTACTTC. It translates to CASSFAGPSQETQYF.

The CDR3 loop reads CASSLEIASRGEQFF. CDR3 in DNA: TGTGCCAGCAGCTTAGAAATCGCTAGCCGGGGGGAGCAGTTCTTC. The chain recombines TRBV7-2 with TRBJ2-1; a possible D gene is TRBD2 (6 bases). The germline V gene encodes CDR1 SGHTA and CDR2 FQGNSA. Trimming removed 1 base at V and 10 bases at J, with 17 bases between. The CDR3 has 15 amino acids.

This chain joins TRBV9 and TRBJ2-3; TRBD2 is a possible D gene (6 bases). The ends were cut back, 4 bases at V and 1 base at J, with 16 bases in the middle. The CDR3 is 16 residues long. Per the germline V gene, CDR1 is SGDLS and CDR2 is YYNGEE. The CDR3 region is CASSRSRGTGTDTQYF. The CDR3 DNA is TGTGCCAGCAGCCGTAGTCGGGGGACGGGCACAGATACGCAGTATTTT. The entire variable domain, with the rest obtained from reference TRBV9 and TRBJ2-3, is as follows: DSGVTQTPKHLITATGQRVTLRCSPRSGDLSVYWYQQSLDQGLQFLIQYYNGEERAKGNILERFSAQQFPDLHSELNLSSLELGDSALYFCASSRSRGTGTDTQYFGPGTRLTVL.

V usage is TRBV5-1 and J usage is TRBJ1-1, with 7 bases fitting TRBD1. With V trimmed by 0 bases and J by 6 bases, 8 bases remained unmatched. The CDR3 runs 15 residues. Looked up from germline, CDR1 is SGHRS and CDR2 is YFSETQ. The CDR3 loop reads CASSLVVGGDAEAFF. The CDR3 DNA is TGCGCCAGCAGCTTGGTAGTAGGGGGCGACGCTGAAGCTTTCTTT.

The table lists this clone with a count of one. The CDR3 bases are TGTGCCTCCACAGCCCTAAGCCTTGATTACCGTCCTAATGAGCAGTTCTTC. Translated, it gives CASTALSLDYRPNEQFF. V gene TRBV27 combines with J gene TRBJ2-1; D unresolved. Germline V gene lookup returns CDR1 MNHEY and CDR2 SMNVEV (reference sequence). V was trimmed by 11 bases and J by 7 bases, leaving 30 bases between them. The CDR3 sequence is 17 residues long.